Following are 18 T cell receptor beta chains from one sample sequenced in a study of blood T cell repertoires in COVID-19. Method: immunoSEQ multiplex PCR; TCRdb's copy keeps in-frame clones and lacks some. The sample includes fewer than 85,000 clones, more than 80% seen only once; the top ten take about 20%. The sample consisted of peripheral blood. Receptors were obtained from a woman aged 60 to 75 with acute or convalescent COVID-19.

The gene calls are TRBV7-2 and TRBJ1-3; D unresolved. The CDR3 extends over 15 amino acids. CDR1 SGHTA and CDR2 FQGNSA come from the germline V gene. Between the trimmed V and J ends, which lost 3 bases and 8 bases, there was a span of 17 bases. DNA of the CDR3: TGTGCCAGCAGCTTCCGGGCGGGCCCTAGCGACACCATATATTTT. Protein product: CASSFRAGPSDTIYF. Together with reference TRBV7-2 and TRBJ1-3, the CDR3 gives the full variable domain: GAGVSQSPSNKVTEKGKDVELRCDPISGHTALYWYRQSLGQGLEFLIYFQGNSAPDKSGLPSDRFSAERTGGSVSTLTIQRTQQEDSAVYLCASSFRAGPSDTIYFGEGSWLTVV.

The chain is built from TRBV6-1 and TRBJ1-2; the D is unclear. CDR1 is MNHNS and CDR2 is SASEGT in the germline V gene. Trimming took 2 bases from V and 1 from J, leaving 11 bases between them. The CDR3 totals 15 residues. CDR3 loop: CASSELLGSNYGYTF. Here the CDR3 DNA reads TGTGCCAGCAGTGAACTTTTGGGCAGTAACTATGGCTACACCTTC.

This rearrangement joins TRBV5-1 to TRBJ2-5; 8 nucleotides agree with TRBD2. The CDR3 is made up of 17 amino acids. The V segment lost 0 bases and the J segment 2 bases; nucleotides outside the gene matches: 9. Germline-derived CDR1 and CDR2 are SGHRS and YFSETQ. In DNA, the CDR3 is TGCGCCAGCAGCTTGGGGGTCGCGGGGGGAACTCAAGAGACCCAGTACTTC. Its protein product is CASSLGVAGGTQETQYF.

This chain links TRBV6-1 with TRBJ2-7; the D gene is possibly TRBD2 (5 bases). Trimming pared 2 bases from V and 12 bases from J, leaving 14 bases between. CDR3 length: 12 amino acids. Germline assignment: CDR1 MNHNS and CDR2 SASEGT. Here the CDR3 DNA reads TGTGCCAGCAGTGAAACAAGAGGGCAGCGGTACGTC. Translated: CASSETRGQRYV.

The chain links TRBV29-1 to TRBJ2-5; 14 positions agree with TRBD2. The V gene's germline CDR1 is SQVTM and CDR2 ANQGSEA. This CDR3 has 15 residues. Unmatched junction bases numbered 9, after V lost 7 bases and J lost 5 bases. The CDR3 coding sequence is TGCAGCGGGCAGACTAGCGGGGGGGATCGGGAGACCCAGTACTTC. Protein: CSGQTSGGDRETQYF.

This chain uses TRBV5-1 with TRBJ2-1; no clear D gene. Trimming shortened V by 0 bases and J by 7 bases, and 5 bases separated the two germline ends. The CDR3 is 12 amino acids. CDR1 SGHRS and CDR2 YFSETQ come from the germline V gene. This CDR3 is CASSLVLNEQFF. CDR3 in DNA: TGCGCCAGCAGCTTGGTTTTAAATGAGCAGTTCTTC.

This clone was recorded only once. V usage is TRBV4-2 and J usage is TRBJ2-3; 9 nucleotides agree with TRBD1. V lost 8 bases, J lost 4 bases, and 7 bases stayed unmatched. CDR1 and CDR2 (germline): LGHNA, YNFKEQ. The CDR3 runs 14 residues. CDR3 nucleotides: TGTGCCAGCGGGACAGGGTTACGAGCAGATACGCAGTATTTT. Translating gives CASGTGLRADTQYF.

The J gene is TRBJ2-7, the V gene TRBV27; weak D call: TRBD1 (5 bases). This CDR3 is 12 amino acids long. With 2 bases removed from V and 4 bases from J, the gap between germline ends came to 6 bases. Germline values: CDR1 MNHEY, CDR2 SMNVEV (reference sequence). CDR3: CASSLPGYEQYF. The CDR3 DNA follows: TGTGCCAGCAGTTTACCAGGGTACGAGCAGTACTTC.

In DNA, the CDR3 is TGTGCCAGCAGCTCCCAACGGGGGGCGGGAACTGAAGCTTTCTTT. Translation gives CASSSQRGAGTEAFF. V and J are TRBV11-2 and TRBJ1-1; a weak D match, TRBD1 (6 bases). Trimming removed 4 bases from V and 5 bases from J, with 17 bases in between. This CDR3 comprises 15 residues. Per the germline V gene, CDR1 is SGHAT and CDR2 is FQNNGV. The whole variable domain, remainder taken from reference TRBV11-2 and TRBJ1-1, is EAGVAQSPRYKIIEKRQSVAFWCNPISGHATLYWYQQILGQGPKLLIQFQNNGVVDDSQLPKDRFSAERLKGVDSTLKIQPAKLEDSAVYLCASSSQRGAGTEAFFGQGTRLTVV.

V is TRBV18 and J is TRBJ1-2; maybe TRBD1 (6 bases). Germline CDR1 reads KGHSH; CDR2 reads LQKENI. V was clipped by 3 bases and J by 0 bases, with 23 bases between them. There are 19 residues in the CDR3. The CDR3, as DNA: TGTGCCAGCTCACCTCCACATCGACACGGGACATCCCCTAACTATGGCTACACCTTC. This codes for CASSPPHRHGTSPNYGYTF.

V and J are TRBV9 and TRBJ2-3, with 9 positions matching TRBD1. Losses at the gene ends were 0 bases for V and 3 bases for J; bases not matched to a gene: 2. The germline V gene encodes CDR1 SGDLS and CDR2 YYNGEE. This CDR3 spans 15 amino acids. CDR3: CASSVVQGATDTQYF. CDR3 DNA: TGTGCCAGCAGCGTAGTACAGGGGGCGACAGATACGCAGTATTTT.

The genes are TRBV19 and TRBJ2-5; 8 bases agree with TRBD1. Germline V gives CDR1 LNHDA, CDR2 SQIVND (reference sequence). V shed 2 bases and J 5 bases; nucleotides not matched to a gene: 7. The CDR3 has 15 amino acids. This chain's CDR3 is CASSITPGGAETQYF. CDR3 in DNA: TGTGCCAGTAGTATAACTCCAGGGGGCGCTGAGACCCAGTACTTC.

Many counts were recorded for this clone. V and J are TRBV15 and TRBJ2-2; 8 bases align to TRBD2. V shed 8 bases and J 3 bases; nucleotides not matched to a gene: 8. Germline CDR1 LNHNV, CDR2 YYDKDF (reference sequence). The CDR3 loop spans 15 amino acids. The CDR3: CATRGRGADTGELFF. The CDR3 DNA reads TGTGCCACCCGTGGGCGGGGGGCGGACACCGGGGAGCTGTTTTTT.

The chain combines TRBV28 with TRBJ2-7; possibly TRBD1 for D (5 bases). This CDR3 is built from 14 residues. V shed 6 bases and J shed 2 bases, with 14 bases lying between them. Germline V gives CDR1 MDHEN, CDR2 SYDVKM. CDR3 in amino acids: CASSPNRPTYEQYF. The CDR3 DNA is TGTGCCAGCAGCCCGAACAGGCCCACCTACGAGCAGTACTTC.

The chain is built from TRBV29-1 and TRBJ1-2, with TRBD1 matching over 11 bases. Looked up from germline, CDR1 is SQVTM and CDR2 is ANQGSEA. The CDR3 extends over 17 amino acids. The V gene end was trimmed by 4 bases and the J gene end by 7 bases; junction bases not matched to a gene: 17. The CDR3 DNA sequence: TGCAGCGTTGTGGGACAGGGGGGCGCAGGCACCCGGGCTGGCTACACCTTC. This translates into CSVVGQGGAGTRAGYTF.

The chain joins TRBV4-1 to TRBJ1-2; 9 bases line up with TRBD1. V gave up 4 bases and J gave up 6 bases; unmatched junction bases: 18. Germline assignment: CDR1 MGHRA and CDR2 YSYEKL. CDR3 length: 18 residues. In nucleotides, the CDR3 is TGCGCCAGCAGCCTCATGGGGGGACAGGGTTCATTTTGGAATGGCTACACCTTC. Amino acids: CASSLMGGQGSFWNGYTF.

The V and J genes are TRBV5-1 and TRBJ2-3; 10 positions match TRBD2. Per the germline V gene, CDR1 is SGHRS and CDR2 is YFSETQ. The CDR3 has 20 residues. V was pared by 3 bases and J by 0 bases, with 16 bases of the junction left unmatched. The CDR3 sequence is CASSSTSGAGDFFSTDTQYF. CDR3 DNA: TGCGCCAGCAGCTCCACTAGCGGGGCCGGGGACTTCTTTAGCACAGATACGCAGTATTTT.

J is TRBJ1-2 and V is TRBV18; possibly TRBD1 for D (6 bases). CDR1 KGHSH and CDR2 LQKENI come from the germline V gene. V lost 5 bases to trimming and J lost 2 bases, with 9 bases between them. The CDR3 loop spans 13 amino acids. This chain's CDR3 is CASSDGQNYGYTF. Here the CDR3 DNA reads TGTGCCAGCTCAGATGGACAGAACTATGGCTACACCTTC.